These 26 T cell receptor beta chains came from one sample sequenced in a study of OX40 agonist ivuxolimab in advanced cancers. Method: immunoSEQ multiplex PCR; TCRdb's copy keeps in-frame clones and lacks some. The top ten clones hold around 0.95% of a sample with under 90,000 clones, 70% to 90% of them seen once. Sequenced here: CD4+ or CD8+ T cells sorted from blood, sampled in a trial of the OX40 agonist ivuxolimab. All receptors derive from an adult with an advanced solid tumor such as melanoma, head and neck, liver or kidney cancer.

This rearrangement joins TRBV19 to TRBJ1-5; D is perhaps TRBD1 (5 bases). The CDR3 sequence is 17 residues long. V was cut by 3 bases and J by 5 bases, with 20 bases left in between. The germline V gene encodes CDR1 LNHDA and CDR2 SQIVND (reference sequence). CDR3 DNA: TGTGCCAGTAGTATCTATCCCCGGGGCGGGACTTATCAGCCCCAGCATTTT. Encoded protein: CASSIYPRGGTYQPQHF.

Here the CDR3 DNA reads TGTGCCAGCAGCGCCGAGACTAGTATCGTCAATGAGCAGTTCTTC. This encodes CASSAETSIVNEQFF. J is TRBJ2-1 and V is TRBV9; D might be TRBD2 (6 bases). The V gene lost 3 bases and the J gene lost 6 bases, with 16 bases spanning the gap. Germline V gives CDR1 SGDLS, CDR2 YYNGEE. CDR3 length equals 15 residues.

This clone was recorded once. The chain is built from TRBV6-6 and TRBJ1-2; a possible D gene is TRBD1 (6 bases). Trimming removed 7 bases at V and 6 bases at J, with 15 bases between. CDR3 length equals 13 residues. Germline V gives CDR1 MNHNY, CDR2 SVGAGI (reference sequence). The CDR3 protein is CASKMDSLDGYTF. CDR3 nucleotide sequence: TGTGCCAGCAAGATGGACAGCCTGGATGGCTACACCTTC.

The chain carries TRBV7-2 and TRBJ2-1, with TRBD2 identical over 9 bases. Germline V gene lookup returns CDR1 SGHTA and CDR2 FQGNSA. V dropped 5 bases and J dropped 4; count of bases not matched to a gene: 12. The CDR3 sequence is 17 residues long. The CDR3 region has the DNA TGTGCCAGCAGCCTCGCGGGGGGGGGACTAGTGTACAATGAGCAGTTCTTC. Amino acid sequence: CASSLAGGGLVYNEQFF.

This sequence joins TRBV5-6 and TRBJ1-1, with D tentatively TRBD1 (6 bases). CDR3 length: 17 residues. Trimming stripped 5 bases from V and 1 base from J, with 21 bases between. Looked up from germline, CDR1 is SGHDT and CDR2 is YYEEEE. The CDR3 nucleotides read TGTGCCAGCAGGAAGCAGCTGGGGGCTGGCGGGAACACTGAAGCTTTCTTT. Translating gives CASRKQLGAGGNTEAFF.

V gene TRBV27 combines with J gene TRBJ1-4, with D unresolved. Trimming left V 10 bases short and J 9 bases short, with 15 bases between. The CDR3 sequence is 12 residues long. Germline V gene data show CDR1 as MNHEY and CDR2 as SMNVEV (reference sequence). This chain's CDR3 is CATTVAGKKLFF. DNA of the CDR3: TGTGCCACTACCGTGGCGGGTAAAAAACTGTTTTTT.

The V and J genes are TRBV5-5 and TRBJ2-7; no firm D call. V shed 0 bases and J shed 4 bases, with 8 bases lying between them. The length of the CDR3 is 13 residues. The germline V gene has CDR1 SGHKS and CDR2 YYEKEE (reference sequence). The CDR3 region has the DNA TGTGCCAGCAGCTTGGACGGGTATTACGAGCAGTACTTC. Encoded protein: CASSLDGYYEQYF.

The chain employs TRBV5-5 and TRBJ1-4; maybe TRBD1 (5 bases). This CDR3 is 16 amino acids long. V lost 0 bases and J 7 bases, leaving 16 bases between the germline ends. Germline CDR1 reads SGHKS; CDR2 reads YYEKEE (reference sequence). CDR3 sequence: CASSLDGGTLGEKLFF. DNA for the CDR3: TGTGCCAGCAGCTTGGATGGGGGGACCTTGGGTGAAAAACTGTTTTTT.

The CDR3 reads CASSLNGAGRTYEQYF. The CDR3 DNA reads TGTGCCAGCAGCTTGAATGGCGCCGGCCGTACCTACGAGCAGTACTTC. This chain connects TRBV5-4 to TRBJ2-7; no definite D call. CDR1 and CDR2 (germline): SGHNT, YYREEE (reference sequence). The V end was cut by 1 base, the J end by 2 bases, with 16 bases between. The CDR3 runs 16 residues.

The chain links TRBV5-5 to TRBJ2-3; possibly TRBD2 for D (5 bases). Per germline, CDR1 SGHKS and CDR2 YYEKEE (reference sequence). With 0 bases removed from V and 1 base from J, the gap between germline ends came to 9 bases. The CDR3 runs 15 residues. The CDR3 DNA reads TGTGCCAGCAGCTTGGCCGGACTTGGCACAGATACGCAGTATTTT. Protein: CASSLAGLGTDTQYF.

The chain uses TRBV28 and TRBJ2-1; tentatively, D is TRBD2 (7 bases). V lost 7 bases and J 8 bases, leaving 27 bases between the germline ends. This CDR3 has 17 residues. Germline CDR1 reads MDHEN; CDR2 reads SYDVKM. CDR3 DNA sequence: TGTGCCAGCATCCTGGGGGGGGCATTCAGGTCGAAGGATGAGCAGTTCTTC. Its translation: CASILGGAFRSKDEQFF.

Concerning this clone: Its ends do not fully match the called genes, so a read error is possible. The chain has TRBV7-7 and TRBJ2-7; 7 bases fit TRBD1. Germline V gene data show CDR1 as SSHAT and CDR2 as FNYEAQ (reference sequence). The CDR3 is made up of 16 amino acids. CDR3 region: CASSSSLFDRDYEQYF. The DNA for the CDR3 is TGTGCTAGCAGCTCCTCTTTATTTGACAGGGACTACGAGCAGTACTTC.

This chain joins TRBV5-1 and TRBJ2-1; possibly TRBD2 for D (6 bases). V was pared by 4 bases and J by 2 bases, with 13 bases between. Germline values: CDR1 SGHRS, CDR2 YFSETQ. The CDR3 sequence is 15 residues long. The CDR3 DNA reads as TGCGCCAGCAGCGCCGGGACTGAGCCCTACAATGAGCAGTTCTTC. It yields the protein CASSAGTEPYNEQFF.

V gene TRBV28 combines with J gene TRBJ1-4; D is unclear. CDR1 is MDHEN and CDR2 is SYDVKM in the germline V gene. The CDR3 runs to 12 residues. Deletions cut 4 bases from V and 8 bases from J, with 8 bases between. The CDR3 DNA follows: TGTGCCAGCAGTTACCGACAAGAAAAACTGTTTTTT. This gives the protein CASSYRQEKLFF.

The chain couples TRBV19 to TRBJ2-6; the D gene is possibly TRBD1 (6 bases). Germline-derived CDR1 and CDR2 are LNHDA and SQIVND (reference sequence). The V and J ends lost 1 base and 0 bases respectively, with 7 bases between them. There are 16 residues in the CDR3. CDR3 region: CASSIGRGSGANVLTF. In nucleotides, the CDR3 is TGTGCCAGTAGTATAGGCAGGGGCTCTGGGGCCAACGTCCTGACTTTC. The full variable domain, completed using reference TRBV19 and TRBJ2-6, is DGGITQSPKYLFRKEGQNVTLSCEQNLNHDAMYWYRQDPGQGLRLIYYSQIVNDFQKGDIAEGYSVSREKKESFPLTVTSAQKNPTAFYLCASSIGRGSGANVLTFGAGSRLTVL.

The V and J genes are TRBV28 and TRBJ2-2; the match to TRBD1 covers 9 bases. With V trimmed by 0 bases and J by 6 bases, 11 bases remained unmatched. The CDR3 is made up of 18 amino acids. Germline assignment: CDR1 MDHEN and CDR2 SYDVKM. The CDR3: CASSLWGTGTGLAGELFF. In DNA, the CDR3 is TGTGCCAGCAGTTTATGGGGGACCGGGACAGGGCTCGCCGGGGAGCTGTTTTTT.

There are a few counts of this clone. The gene calls are TRBV28 and TRBJ2-7; 10 bases are shared with TRBD2. Germline CDR1 is MDHEN and CDR2 is SYDVKM. CDR3 length: 16 residues. With 3 bases clipped from V and 4 bases from J, the junction kept 9 bases outside the gene matches. The CDR3: CASSFAASGSMYEQYF. The CDR3 bases are TGTGCCAGCAGTTTTGCTGCTAGCGGGAGTATGTACGAGCAGTACTTC.

The CDR3 is CASSIVEGNGELFF. CDR3 DNA: TGTGCCAGTAGTATAGTAGAGGGGAACGGGGAGCTGTTTTTT. The V call is TRBV19, the J call TRBJ2-2, with D possibly called TRBD1 or TRBD2 (5 bases each). From germline, CDR1 is LNHDA and CDR2 SQIVND (reference sequence). The CDR3 is 14 residues long. V was trimmed by 1 base and J by 7 bases, leaving 10 bases between them.

This clone appeared a single time. This chain joins TRBV29-1 and TRBJ2-5; a possible D gene is TRBD1 (6 bases). V was clipped by 8 bases and J by 2 bases, with 15 bases between them. CDR3 length: 13 amino acids. Germline V lookup: CDR1 SQVTM, CDR2 ANQGSEA. The CDR3 loop reads CSSTGSGQETQYF. CDR3 DNA sequence: TGCAGCTCAACAGGGAGCGGACAAGAGACCCAGTACTTC.

The V and J genes are TRBV18 and TRBJ1-1; possibly TRBD1 for D (6 bases). The V gene lost 5 bases and the J gene lost 1 base, with 8 bases spanning the gap. The CDR3 is 13 residues long. The germline V gene has CDR1 KGHSH and CDR2 LQKENI. CDR3 protein: CASSRDTNTEAFF. CDR3 in DNA: TGTGCCAGCTCAAGGGACACGAACACTGAAGCTTTCTTT.

The chain is built from TRBV7-8 and TRBJ2-7; D may be TRBD1 or TRBD2 (5 bases each). This CDR3 is built from 15 residues. V was shortened by 5 bases and J by 3 bases, with 17 bases between the two germline ends. The germline CDR1 and CDR2 sequences are SGHVS and FQNEAQ. The CDR3: CASSIRDGPYYEQYF. Written as DNA, the CDR3 is TGTGCCAGCAGCATCCGGGACGGACCCTACTACGAGCAGTACTTC.

The chain recombines TRBV6-1 with TRBJ2-3, with 9 bases identical to TRBD2. The J segment lost 1 base and the V segment lost 8 bases, leaving 7 bases of the junction unmatched. CDR1 and CDR2 (germline): MNHNS, SASEGT. The CDR3 has 15 residues. CDR3 amino acids: CASLTPSGGTDTQYF. CDR3 nucleotide sequence: TGTGCCAGCCTTACCCCTAGCGGGGGCACAGATACGCAGTATTTT.

V gene TRBV5-6 combines with J gene TRBJ2-1; TRBD2 aligns across 7 bases. V shed 0 bases, J shed 5 bases, and the junction held 8 bases outside the gene matches. This CDR3 has 16 residues. CDR1 is SGHDT, CDR2 YYEEEE, per germline. CDR3 bases: TGTGCCAGCAGCTTGGCTGGGGGGGGAAAGCACAATGAGCAGTTCTTC. It is translated as CASSLAGGGKHNEQFF.

V gene TRBV7-2 combines with J gene TRBJ2-7, with D maybe TRBD2 (6 bases). Trimming pared 5 bases from V and 2 bases from J, leaving 19 bases between. CDR1 and CDR2 from the germline V gene are SGHTA and FQGNSA. The CDR3 has 16 amino acids. The CDR3 protein is CASSRGYGVRTYEQYF. Here the CDR3 DNA reads TGTGCCAGCAGCCGGGGGTACGGGGTTCGGACCTACGAGCAGTACTTC.

This clone was seen just once. This chain uses TRBV27 with TRBJ2-2; 7 positions match TRBD2. Germline lookup yields CDR1 MNHEY and CDR2 SMNVEV (reference sequence). The CDR3 contains 14 residues. The V segment lost 2 bases and the J segment 8 bases; nucleotides outside the gene matches: 5. CDR3 sequence: CASSLREAMGELFF. CDR3 in DNA: TGTGCCAGCAGTTTACGGGAGGCGATGGGGGAGCTGTTTTTT.

This clone occurred a few times. The rearrangement links TRBV10-3 to TRBJ2-7; 13 positions match TRBD2. CDR1 is ENHRY, CDR2 SYGVKD, per germline. The CDR3 totals 18 residues. Losses at the gene ends were 4 bases for V and 7 bases for J; bases not matched to a gene: 16. CDR3: CAISGARTSGSWAGEQYF. CDR3 nucleotide sequence: TGTGCCATCAGTGGAGCGAGGACTAGCGGGAGTTGGGCGGGGGAGCAGTACTTC.